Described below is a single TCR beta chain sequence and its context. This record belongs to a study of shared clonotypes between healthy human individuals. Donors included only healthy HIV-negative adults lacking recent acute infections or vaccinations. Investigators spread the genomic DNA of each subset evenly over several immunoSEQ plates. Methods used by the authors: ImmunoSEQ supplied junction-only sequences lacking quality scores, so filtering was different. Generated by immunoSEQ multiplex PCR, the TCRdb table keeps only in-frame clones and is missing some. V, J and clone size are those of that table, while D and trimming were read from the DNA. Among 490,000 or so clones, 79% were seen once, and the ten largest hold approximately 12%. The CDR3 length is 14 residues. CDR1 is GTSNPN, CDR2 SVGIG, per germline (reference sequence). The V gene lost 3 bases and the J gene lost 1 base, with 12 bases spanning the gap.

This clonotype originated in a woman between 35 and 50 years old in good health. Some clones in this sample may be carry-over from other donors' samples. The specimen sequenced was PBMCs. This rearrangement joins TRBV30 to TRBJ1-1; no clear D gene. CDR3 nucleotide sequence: TGTGCCTGGAGAGCTTGGGCAGGGAACACTGAAGCTTTCTTT. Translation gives CAWRAWAGNTEAFF.